A single sample gave rise to the 30 T cell receptor beta chains below, sequenced in a study of T cell repertoires in ileal Crohn's disease. Time point in this sample: inflamed ileum from the surgical specimen. Sequencing was performed with immunoSEQ multiplex PCR; in TCRdb, only in-frame clones are kept and a portion is missing. This table holds 15,000 to 20,000 clones, roughly three quarters found once. Sequenced sample: ileal tissue. These receptors originate from an adult with Crohn's disease.

This clone has just one count. The chain couples TRBV7-2 to TRBJ1-2; D not resolved. V lost 6 bases and J 3 bases, leaving 11 bases between the germline ends. In germline, CDR1 is SGHTA, CDR2 FQGNSA. CDR3 length: 13 residues. For the CDR3, the DNA is TGTGCCAGCAGTGGGCCGACGGACTATGGCTACACCTTC. Its protein product is CASSGPTDYGYTF.

The chain combines TRBV18 with TRBJ2-3, with D possibly TRBD2 on 6 matching bases. Per germline, CDR1 KGHSH and CDR2 LQKENI. CDR3 length equals 15 residues. Trimming took 2 bases from V and 5 from J, leaving 14 bases between them. This CDR3 reads CASSPFAGTRDTQYF. CDR3 DNA sequence: TGTGCCAGCTCACCATTCGCGGGAACGAGAGATACGCAGTATTTT.

This clone was recorded once. This chain joins TRBV2 and TRBJ2-3, with 7 bases identical to TRBD2. The length of the CDR3 is 13 residues. V was clipped by 7 bases and J by 5 bases; unmatched bases: 6. Germline V gene sequence: CDR1 SNHLY, CDR2 FYNNEI. The CDR3 nucleotides read TGTGCCAGCAATCCTAGCGGTAGAGATACGCAGTATTTT. Amino acids: CASNPSGRDTQYF.

The sample holds a few counts of this clone. The V gene is TRBV16, the J gene TRBJ1-1; unclear D gene. The CDR3 has 13 residues. V was pared by 2 bases and J by 0 bases, with 4 bases between. Per germline, CDR1 KGHSY and CDR2 FQNENV. CDR3 DNA sequence: TGTGCCAGCAGCCAAGAGGTGAACACTGAAGCTTTCTTT. Protein sequence: CASSQEVNTEAFF.

This clone was seen only a few times. V usage is TRBV5-8 and J usage is TRBJ1-6; the match to TRBD1 covers 7 bases. The CDR3 totals 16 residues. The V gene's germline CDR1 is SGHTS and CDR2 YDEGEE. Trimming removed 2 bases from V and 3 bases from J; junction bases left unmatched: 5. CDR3 in amino acids: CASSFKGQLYNSPLHF. The CDR3 DNA sequence: TGTGCCAGCAGCTTCAAGGGACAGCTCTATAATTCACCCCTCCACTTT.

The V call is TRBV2, the J call TRBJ2-2, with a possible D match to TRBD2 (6 bases). The CDR3 is 15 residues long. Germline CDR1 and CDR2: SNHLY and FYNNEI. Trimming pared 10 bases from V and 4 bases from J, leaving 19 bases between. Here the CDR3 reads CATAAGRSVTGELFF. DNA for the CDR3: TGTGCCACCGCAGCCGGGAGATCGGTCACCGGGGAGCTGTTTTTT.

This sequence joins TRBV7-9 and TRBJ1-2; D gene ambiguous. Trimming shortened V by 3 bases and J by 7 bases, and 6 bases separated the two germline ends. This CDR3 is built from 11 residues. CDR1 and CDR2 from the germline V gene are SEHNR and FQNEAQ (reference sequence). Here the CDR3 reads CASSLRVGYTF. CDR3 in DNA: TGTGCCAGCAGCTTGAGAGTTGGCTACACCTTC.

The chain couples TRBV5-1 to TRBJ2-1, with no clear D. V was cut by 7 bases and J by 0 bases, with 8 bases left in between. The CDR3 runs 13 residues. Per germline, CDR1 SGHRS and CDR2 YFSETQ. The CDR3 coding sequence is TGCGCCAGCGGCCAGTTCTCCTACAATGAGCAGTTCTTC. Protein sequence: CASGQFSYNEQFF.

This chain links TRBV25-1 with TRBJ2-2; D ambiguous. Trimming took 2 bases from V and 6 from J, leaving 16 bases between them. The CDR3 runs to 16 residues. Per the germline V gene, CDR1 is MGHDK and CDR2 is SYGVNS. In DNA, the CDR3 is TGTGCCAGCAGTGAAGTTAGTGGAGCCGGCGCCGGGGAGCTGTTTTTT. This encodes CASSEVSGAGAGELFF.

V and J are TRBV10-3 and TRBJ2-7; TRBD2 matches at 14 bases. This CDR3 region has 17 residues. V lost 7 bases and J lost 0; bases outside the gene matches: 8. CDR1 is ENHRY, CDR2 SYGVKD, per germline. In DNA, the CDR3 is TGTGCCATCATGTCCGGGACTAGCGGGAGAGCCTCCTACGAGCAGTACTTC. Translating it yields CAIMSGTSGRASYEQYF.

V gene TRBV15 combines with J gene TRBJ2-5, with 9 bases that match TRBD1. Losses at the gene ends were 1 base for V and 4 bases for J; bases not matched to a gene: 4. Germline loops: CDR1 LNHNV, CDR2 YYDKDF (reference sequence). The CDR3 sequence is 15 residues long. The CDR3 DNA sequence: TGTGCCACCAGCAGAGGGGACAGGGATTCAGAGACCCAGTACTTC. It is translated as CATSRGDRDSETQYF.

This clone was counted between two and nine times. J is TRBJ1-2 and V is TRBV5-4; tentatively, D is TRBD1 (6 bases). V shed 4 bases and J shed 7 bases, with 14 bases lying between them. The CDR3 is 13 amino acids. Germline CDR1 reads SGHNT; CDR2 reads YYREEE (reference sequence). The CDR3: CASSHRVIGGYTF. The DNA of the CDR3 is TGTGCCAGCAGCCACAGGGTCATAGGTGGCTACACCTTC.

The chain has TRBV5-1 and TRBJ2-7; 7 nucleotides agree with TRBD1. V was clipped by 2 bases and J by 7 bases; unmatched bases: 9. Germline assignment: CDR1 SGHRS and CDR2 YFSETQ. The CDR3 extends over 14 amino acids. CDR3 coding DNA: TGCGCCAGCAGCTTCACCGAGGGGGCAGGTGAGCAGTACTTC. This encodes CASSFTEGAGEQYF.

This clone was recorded a few times. J is TRBJ1-1 and V is TRBV6-1; no firm D call. There are 14 residues in the CDR3. The germline V and J ends were trimmed by 5 bases and 3 bases, with 13 bases remaining between them. Germline CDR1 and CDR2: MNHNS and SASEGT. CDR3 nucleotide sequence: TGTGCCAGCAGTCAAATCGCGGATTACACTGAAGCTTTCTTT. This sequence encodes CASSQIADYTEAFF.

The V and J genes are TRBV6-1 and TRBJ2-7; possible D gene TRBD2, 5 bases. Germline V gene sequence: CDR1 MNHNS, CDR2 SASEGT. V shed 4 bases and J shed 6 bases, with 10 bases lying between them. The CDR3 contains 12 residues. CDR3 DNA sequence: TGTGCCAGCAGTGCGGACTTTAGCGAGCAGTACTTC. Translating it yields CASSADFSEQYF.

This clone was counted only a few times. V usage is TRBV7-9 and J usage is TRBJ2-7; D is unclear. The CDR3 runs 16 residues. From germline, CDR1 is SEHNR and CDR2 FQNEAQ (reference sequence). Trimming removed 4 bases from V and 0 bases from J, with 16 bases in between. The CDR3 region is CASSYHPRAPSYEQYF. As DNA, the CDR3 is TGTGCCAGCAGCTACCACCCCCGGGCCCCCTCCTACGAGCAGTACTTC.

The J gene is TRBJ2-7, the V gene TRBV11-2, with 7 nucleotides matching TRBD1. This CDR3 is 13 amino acids long. Unmatched junction bases numbered 4, after V lost 5 bases and J lost 3 bases. Germline V lookup: CDR1 SGHAT, CDR2 FQNNGV. The DNA of the CDR3 is TGTGCCAGCAGCCCCGGGACAGTCTACGAGCAGTACTTC. Protein sequence: CASSPGTVYEQYF.

The genes are TRBV19 and TRBJ2-7; either TRBD1 or TRBD2 may supply D (5 bases each). There are 13 residues in the CDR3. From germline, CDR1 is LNHDA and CDR2 SQIVND (reference sequence). Between the trimmed V and J ends, which lost 3 bases and 2 bases, there was a span of 8 bases. The CDR3 DNA is TGTGCCAGTAGTATGCCGGGGCCCTACGAGCAGTACTTC. This encodes CASSMPGPYEQYF. The variable domain in full, completed from reference TRBV19 and TRBJ2-7, reads DGGITQSPKYLFRKEGQNVTLSCEQNLNHDAMYWYRQDPGQGLRLIYYSQIVNDFQKGDIAEGYSVSREKKESFPLTVTSAQKNPTAFYLCASSMPGPYEQYFGPGTRLTVT.

The V and J genes are TRBV11-2 and TRBJ1-3; D gene uncertain. Trimming shortened V by 4 bases and J by 7 bases, and 8 bases separated the two germline ends. Germline V lookup: CDR1 SGHAT, CDR2 FQNNGV. The CDR3 sequence is 12 residues long. The CDR3, as DNA: TGTGCCAGCAGCTACACTTCGAACACCATATATTTT. Amino acids: CASSYTSNTIYF. The full variable domain, its missing parts supplied by reference TRBV11-2 and TRBJ1-3, is EAGVAQSPRYKIIEKRQSVAFWCNPISGHATLYWYQQILGQGPKLLIQFQNNGVVDDSQLPKDRFSAERLKGVDSTLKIQPAKLEDSAVYLCASSYTSNTIYFGEGSWLTVV.

J is TRBJ2-1 and V is TRBV5-1, with D unresolved. Trimming removed 4 bases from V and 5 bases from J, with 13 bases in between. CDR1 is SGHRS and CDR2 is YFSETQ in the germline V gene. CDR3 length equals 14 residues. DNA for the CDR3: TGCGCCAGCAGCGATGTCGGACGACACAATGAGCAGTTCTTC. Its protein product is CASSDVGRHNEQFF.

The V gene is TRBV7-9, the J gene TRBJ1-6; D might be TRBD1 (6 bases). The ends were cut back, 1 base at V and 10 bases at J, with 11 bases in the middle. In germline, CDR1 is SEHNR, CDR2 FQNEAQ (reference sequence). This CDR3 region has 14 residues. The CDR3 protein is CASSLGGAGSPLHF. CDR3 bases: TGTGCCAGCAGCTTAGGGGGGGCAGGGTCACCCCTCCACTTT. Drawing the rest from reference TRBV7-9 and TRBJ1-6, the complete variable domain is DTGVSQNPRHKITKRGQNVTFRCDPISEHNRLYWYRQTLGQGPEFLTYFQNEAQLEKSRLLSDRFSAERPKGSFSTLEIQRTEQGDSAMYLCASSLGGAGSPLHFGNGTRLTVT.

V usage is TRBV6-6 and J usage is TRBJ2-1; D not certain. CDR1 MNHNY and CDR2 SVGAGI come from the germline V gene (reference sequence). The CDR3 is 12 residues long. V was pared by 6 bases and J by 4 bases, with 7 bases between. Here the CDR3 DNA reads TGTGCCAGCAGCGGCCCTTACAATGAGCAGTTCTTC. This sequence encodes CASSGPYNEQFF.

This chain joins TRBV5-6 and TRBJ2-3, with D possibly being TRBD2 (6 bases). This CDR3 has 15 amino acids. The V end was cut by 5 bases, the J end by 0 bases, with 13 bases between. Germline CDR1 and CDR2: SGHDT and YYEEEE. The CDR3 bases are TGTGCCAGCAGTCCACCGGGACTCAGCACAGATACGCAGTATTTT. This translates into CASSPPGLSTDTQYF.

V and J are TRBV5-6 and TRBJ2-5, with 7 positions matching TRBD2. The V segment lost 0 bases and the J segment 0 bases; nucleotides outside the gene matches: 2. The CDR3 is 15 amino acids. Per germline, CDR1 SGHDT and CDR2 YYEEEE. This CDR3 reads CASSLATSDQETQYF. CDR3 nucleotides: TGTGCCAGCAGCTTGGCTACTAGCGACCAAGAGACCCAGTACTTC. Full variable domain (outside the CDR3, taken from reference TRBV5-6 and TRBJ2-5): DAGVTQSPTHLIKTRGQQVTLRCSPKSGHDTVSWYQQALGQGPQFIFQYYEEEERQRGNFPDRFSGHQFPNYSSELNVNALLLGDSALYLCASSLATSDQETQYFGPGTRLLVL.

The chain carries TRBV7-9 and TRBJ2-7, with 7 bases fitting TRBD1. Germline V lookup: CDR1 SEHNR, CDR2 FQNEAQ (reference sequence). The CDR3 sequence is 16 residues long. V lost 6 bases to trimming and J lost 0 bases; unmatched junction nucleotides: 11. The CDR3: CASSQNPGTASYEQYF. CDR3 sequence (DNA): TGTGCCAGCAGTCAAAACCCCGGGACAGCCTCCTACGAGCAGTACTTC. Filled out from reference TRBV7-9 and TRBJ2-7, the complete variable domain reads DTGVSQNPRHKITKRGQNVTFRCDPISEHNRLYWYRQTLGQGPEFLTYFQNEAQLEKSRLLSDRFSAERPKGSFSTLEIQRTEQGDSAMYLCASSQNPGTASYEQYFGPGTRLTVT.

This chain connects TRBV7-2 to TRBJ2-2; D gene ambiguous. The CDR3 is made up of 15 amino acids. CDR1 and CDR2 from the germline V gene are SGHTA and FQGNSA. Trimming stripped 7 bases from V and 5 bases from J, with 17 bases between. The chain's CDR3 is CASTPDLYSTGELFF. CDR3 coding DNA: TGTGCCAGCACCCCCGACCTGTACTCAACCGGGGAGCTGTTTTTT.

This clone is medium-sized by share. This chain joins TRBV27 and TRBJ2-3, with 13 bases aligning to TRBD2. The CDR3 consists of 17 residues. Unmatched junction bases numbered 7, after V lost 5 bases and J lost 2 bases. Germline CDR1 and CDR2: MNHEY and SMNVEV (reference sequence). Here the CDR3 reads CASSQTGTSGTTDTQYF. CDR3 DNA: TGTGCCAGCAGTCAGACCGGGACTAGCGGGACCACAGATACGCAGTATTTT.

The chain recombines TRBV5-6 with TRBJ1-2; D is perhaps TRBD1 (5 bases). CDR1 is SGHDT, CDR2 YYEEEE, per germline. The V gene lost 1 base and the J gene lost 9 bases, with 13 bases spanning the gap. The CDR3 extends over 13 amino acids. CDR3 amino acids: CASSLYSVGRYTF. For the CDR3, the DNA is TGTGCCAGCAGCTTGTATTCTGTGGGACGCTACACCTTC.

This sequence joins TRBV19 and TRBJ1-5; possibly TRBD1 for D (5 bases). The CDR3 consists of 14 residues. The ends were cut back, 3 bases at V and 5 bases at J, with 11 bases in the middle. CDR1 and CDR2 from the germline V gene are LNHDA and SQIVND (reference sequence). CDR3 protein: CASSMYGRDQPQHF. The DNA of the CDR3 is TGTGCCAGTAGTATGTATGGCAGGGATCAGCCCCAGCATTTT.

The chain has TRBV6-5 and TRBJ2-2; tentatively, D is TRBD1 or TRBD2 (5 bases each). The CDR3 spans 14 residues. Germline V gene data show CDR1 as MNHEY and CDR2 as SVGAGI. V was clipped by 2 bases and J by 3 bases, with 7 bases between them. The CDR3 protein is CASSYGTYTGELFF. CDR3 nucleotide sequence: TGTGCCAGCAGTTACGGGACCTACACCGGGGAGCTGTTTTTT.